This is a list of T cell receptor beta chains from one sample in a study of cytomegalovirus exposure and HLA in healthy donors. Produced via immunoSEQ multiplex PCR; TCRdb's table is partial and in-frame only. This sample has some 200,000 clones, with 80% found just once. The sequenced sample was PBMCs. The receptor source for this set is a man aged 40-49 years in good health and CMV-seropositive. Each CDR3 is given with its conserved first and last residue. The D gene is left open where the match is weak. The size entry is marked missing in some rows and otherwise reads once, few, many or a size class.

>-|-|TRBJ2-2|TRBV7-9|15
CASSLVGLRTGELFF
TGTGCCAGCAGCTTAGTGGGGCTAAGGACCGGGGAGCTGTTTTTT
>-|TRBD2|TRBJ2-7|TRBV18|16
CASSPPLAGGTYEQYF
TGTGCCAGCTCCCCCCCCCTAGCGGGGGGCACCTACGAGCAGTACTTC
>-|-|TRBJ1-2|TRBV9|15
CASSVVGDAVDGYTF
TGTGCCAGCAGCGTAGTTGGAGATGCGGTGGATGGCTACACCTTC
>few|-|TRBJ1-1|TRBV19|15
CASSIWGQGSTEAFF
TGTGCCAGTAGTATCTGGGGGCAGGGATCCACTGAAGCTTTCTTT
>-|TRBD1|TRBJ2-5|TRBV9|14
CASSTDRGQGTQYF
TGTGCCAGCAGCACTGACAGGGGGCAGGGGACCCAGTACTTC
>-|-|TRBJ2-5|TRBV5-4|15
CASSPRRQLEETQYF
TGTGCCAGCAGCCCCAGGAGGCAACTTGAAGAGACCCAGTACTTC
>-|-|TRBJ2-1|TRBV7-2|12
CASSLLGTGQFF
TGTGCCAGCAGCTTGCTAGGAACGGGTCAGTTCTTC
>-|TRBD2|TRBJ2-5|TRBV29-1|14
CSVTRPSGGETQYF
TGCAGCGTGACTCGTCCTAGCGGCGGGGAGACCCAGTACTTC
>few|-|TRBJ2-3|TRBV7-8|14
CALSAGPHTYTQYF
TGTGCGTTGTCCGCGGGTCCCCACACGTATACGCAGTATTTT
>-|TRBD2|TRBJ2-5|TRBV7-2|15
CASSTRTSGQGTQYF
TGTGCCAGCAGCACCCGGACTAGCGGGCAGGGGACCCAGTACTTC
>-|-|TRBJ1-2|TRBV6-4|17
CASRKQHQGTLNYGYTF
TGTGCCAGCAGGAAGCAGCACCAGGGAACTTTAAACTATGGCTACACCTTC
>few|-|TRBJ1-3|TRBV27|13
CASSHSSGNTIYF
TGTGCCAGCAGTCACTCATCTGGAAACACCATATATTTT
>-|TRBD1|TRBJ1-4|TRBV29-1|14
CSAELTGGNEKLFF
TGCAGCGCCGAGTTGACAGGGGGTAATGAAAAACTGTTTTTT
>-|-|TRBJ1-1|TRBV7-2|15
CASSLVGGLNTEAFF
TGTGCCAGCAGCTTAGTTGGGGGGTTGAACACTGAAGCTTTCTTT
>-|TRBD2|TRBJ2-5|TRBV10-2|13
CASGGLSQETQYF
TGCGCCAGCGGGGGACTATCTCAAGAGACCCAGTACTTC
>-|TRBD1|TRBJ2-7|TRBV11-2|15
CASSVRYRGAYEQYF
TGTGCCAGCAGCGTTAGGTACAGGGGTGCCTACGAGCAGTACTTC
>-|-|TRBJ2-4|TRBV4-1|14
CASSQDPLGDIQYF
TGCGCCAGCAGCCAAGACCCCTTAGGGGACATTCAGTACTTC
>-|-|TRBJ2-1|TRBV6-6|12
CASSLTYNEQFF
TGTGCCAGCAGTCTAACCTACAATGAGCAGTTCTTC
>-|TRBD1|TRBJ1-5|TRBV11-2|15
CASSSGQDNGQPQHF
TGTGCCAGCAGCTCGGGACAGGACAACGGTCAGCCCCAGCATTTT
>-|-|TRBJ2-5|TRBV11-3|13
CASSRTDQETQYF
TGTGCCAGCAGCAGGACAGACCAAGAGACCCAGTACTTC
>-|TRBD1|TRBJ2-5|TRBV28|14
CASKPGTGWQTQYF
TGTGCCAGCAAACCCGGGACAGGGTGGCAGACCCAGTACTTC
>-|-|TRBJ1-1|TRBV6-4|13
CASSDGQTREAFF
TGTGCCAGCAGTGACGGACAGACCCGCGAAGCTTTCTTT
>once|TRBD2|TRBJ2-3|TRBV6-1|17
CASSESTSGGRTDTQYF
TGTGCCAGCAGTGAATCGACTAGCGGGGGACGCACAGATACGCAGTATTTT
>-|TRBD1|TRBJ2-7|TRBV5-6|14
CASSLHRGMNEQYF
TGTGCCAGCAGCTTGCACAGGGGGATGAACGAGCAGTACTTC
>-|TRBD1|TRBJ1-6|TRBV5-1|15
CASSLAGQGRSPLHF
TGCGCCAGCAGCTTGGCCGGACAGGGTCGGTCACCCCTCCACTTT
>-|TRBD1|TRBJ1-6|TRBV28|15
CASSGHRGQNSPLHF
TGTGCCAGCAGTGGGCACAGGGGGCAAAATTCACCCCTCCACTTT
>-|TRBD1|TRBJ1-1|TRBV19|15
CASSISGTGGTEAFF
TGTGCCAGTAGTATCTCCGGGACAGGTGGCACTGAAGCTTTCTTT
>-|-|TRBJ2-1|TRBV2|14
CAVPIKGENNEQFF
TGTGCCGTTCCTATTAAGGGGGAAAACAATGAGCAGTTCTTC
>-|-|TRBJ2-7|TRBV30|11
CAWSVRVEQYF
TGTGCCTGGAGTGTACGGGTCGAGCAGTACTTC
>-|TRBD1|TRBJ1-5|TRBV7-8|18
CASSLTGQRLLSNQPQHF
TGTGCCAGCAGCTTAACGGGACAGCGATTACTTAGCAATCAGCCCCAGCATTTT
>-|-|TRBJ1-3|TRBV19|13
CASGQFGGNTIYF
TGTGCCAGCGGACAGTTTGGTGGAAACACCATATATTTT
>-|TRBD2|TRBJ2-1|TRBV5-1|16
CASSLGRLAGLDEQFF
TGCGCCAGCAGCTTGGGTCGGCTAGCGGGGCTCGATGAGCAGTTCTTC
>-|TRBD2|TRBJ2-3|TRBV6-4|16
CASSPSLAGGPDTQYF
TGTGCCAGCAGCCCCAGCTTAGCGGGGGGGCCAGATACGCAGTATTTT
>-|TRBD1|TRBJ1-1|TRBV27|18
CASSLWGDRGPVNTEAFF
TGTGCCAGCAGTTTATGGGGGGACAGGGGGCCGGTCAACACTGAAGCTTTCTTT
>-|-|TRBJ2-5|TRBV18|15
CASSPPNRAQETQYF
TGTGCCAGCTCACCACCAAACAGGGCACAAGAGACCCAGTACTTC
>-|-|TRBJ1-1|TRBV27|15
CASSLSVTGFTEAFF
TGTGCCAGCAGTTTATCGGTTACGGGGTTCACTGAAGCTTTCTTT
>few|TRBD1|TRBJ1-1|TRBV5-1|16
CASSRGQGIFKTEAFF
TGCGCCAGCAGCCGCGGACAGGGAATTTTTAAGACTGAAGCTTTCTTT
>-|-|TRBJ1-6|TRBV6-5|13
CASSFRTEGALHF
TGTGCCAGCAGTTTCAGGACAGAAGGCGCCCTCCACTTT
>-|TRBD1|TRBJ2-7|TRBV9|15
CASSGSPGGAGEQYF
TGTGCCAGCAGCGGCTCCCCAGGGGGCGCGGGCGAGCAGTACTTC
>-|-|TRBJ2-2|TRBV7-9|12
CSSGQVSGELFF
TGTTCCAGCGGACAAGTCTCCGGGGAGCTGTTTTTT
>-|TRBD1|TRBJ1-3|TRBV9|15
CASSTTTGDGNTIYF
TGTGCCAGCAGCACCACGACAGGGGATGGAAACACCATATATTTT
>-|-|TRBJ2-6|TRBV14|17
CASSQSRQSSGANVLTF
TGTGCCAGCAGCCAAAGTAGACAGAGCTCTGGGGCCAACGTCCTGACTTTC
>-|TRBD1|TRBJ1-2|TRBV25-1|14
CASSTLGDRAGYTF
TGTGCCAGCAGTACCCTAGGAGACAGGGCTGGCTACACCTTC
>-|-|TRBJ2-7|TRBV5-4|14
CASHSLDSSYEQYF
TGTGCCAGCCACTCGCTGGACAGCTCCTACGAGCAGTACTTC
>-|-|TRBJ2-3|TRBV5-4|14
CASSLALNTDTQYF
TGTGCCAGCAGCTTGGCACTTAACACAGATACGCAGTATTTT
>-|-|TRBJ1-1|TRBV5-1|15
CASSLARGWATEAFF
TGCGCCAGCAGCTTGGCAAGGGGATGGGCCACTGAAGCTTTCTTT
>-|TRBD1|TRBJ2-5|TRBV9|16
CASSPRQGFSQETQYF
TGTGCCAGCAGCCCCCGACAGGGGTTTTCGCAAGAGACCCAGTACTTC
>-|-|TRBJ2-2|TRBV9|14
CASSDRRNTGELFF
TGTGCCAGCAGCGACAGGAGGAACACCGGGGAGCTGTTTTTT
>-|-|TRBJ1-3|TRBV6-5|13
CASSGGPGNTIYF
TGTGCCAGCAGTGGCGGGCCGGGTAACACCATATATTTT
>-|-|TRBJ2-3|TRBV7-9|17
CASSLDPRRPDTDTQYF
TGTGCCAGCAGCTTAGACCCGAGGAGGCCAGACACAGATACGCAGTATTTT
>-|-|TRBJ2-3|TRBV7-3|13
CASSPDTVGTQYF
TGTGCCAGCAGCCCAGACACGGTGGGTACGCAGTATTTT
>-|TRBD1|TRBJ1-5|TRBV29-1|13
CSVGTGGGQPQHF
TGCAGCGTAGGGACAGGGGGAGGTCAGCCCCAGCATTTT
>-|-|TRBJ1-1|TRBV9|15
CASSVDWGENTEAFF
TGTGCCAGCAGCGTAGATTGGGGCGAGAACACTGAAGCTTTCTTT